Described below is a single T cell receptor (beta chain) sequence and its context. V gave up 8 bases and J gave up 4 bases; unmatched junction bases: 8. This CDR3 comprises 16 residues. Germline V gives CDR1 LNHDA, CDR2 SQIVND (reference sequence). Sequencing was performed with immunoSEQ multiplex PCR; in TCRdb, only in-frame clones are kept and a portion is missing. Seen here are about 180,000 clones, approximately 80% observed once, and the top ten hold around 15%. These data are taken from a study of blood T cell repertoires in COVID-19. Assignment of participants to cohorts was predicated upon participant-reported clinical history.

The chain uses TRBV19 and TRBJ2-1, with TRBD2 identical over 13 bases. Sequenced: PBMCs or T cells enriched from blood (not recorded which). The receptor's source is a man aged 60 to 69 who had been exposed to COVID-19. The CDR3 loop reads CASSAPGLAGYNEQFF. The CDR3 coding sequence is TGTGCCAGTTCAGCTCCGGGACTAGCGGGATACAATGAGCAGTTCTTC.